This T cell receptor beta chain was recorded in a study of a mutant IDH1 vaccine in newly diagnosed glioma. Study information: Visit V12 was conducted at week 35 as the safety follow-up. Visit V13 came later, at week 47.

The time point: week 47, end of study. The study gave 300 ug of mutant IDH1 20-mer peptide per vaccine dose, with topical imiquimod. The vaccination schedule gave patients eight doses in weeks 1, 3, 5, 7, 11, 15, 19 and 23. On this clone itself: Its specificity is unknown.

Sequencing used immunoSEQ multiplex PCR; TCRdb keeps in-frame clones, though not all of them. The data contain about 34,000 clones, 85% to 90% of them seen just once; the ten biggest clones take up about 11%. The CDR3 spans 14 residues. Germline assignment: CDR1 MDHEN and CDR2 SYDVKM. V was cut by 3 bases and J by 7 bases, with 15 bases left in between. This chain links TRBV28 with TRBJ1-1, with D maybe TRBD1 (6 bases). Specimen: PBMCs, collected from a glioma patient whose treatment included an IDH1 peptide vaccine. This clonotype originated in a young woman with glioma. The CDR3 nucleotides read TGTGCCAGCAGTTTTGTGGGGGGCTGGCTTGAAGCTTTCTTT. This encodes CASSFVGGWLEAFF.